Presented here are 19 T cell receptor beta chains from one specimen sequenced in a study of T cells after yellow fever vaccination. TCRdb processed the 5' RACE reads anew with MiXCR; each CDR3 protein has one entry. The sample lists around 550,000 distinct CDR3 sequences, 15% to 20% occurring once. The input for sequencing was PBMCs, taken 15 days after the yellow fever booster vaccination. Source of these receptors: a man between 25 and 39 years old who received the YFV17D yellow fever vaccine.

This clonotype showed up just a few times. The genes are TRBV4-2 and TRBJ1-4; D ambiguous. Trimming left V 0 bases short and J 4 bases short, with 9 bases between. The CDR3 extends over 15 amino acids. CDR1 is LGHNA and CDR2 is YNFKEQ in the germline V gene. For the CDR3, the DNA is TGTGCCAGCAGCCAAGAATGGCAGTTTAATGAAAAACTGTTTTTT. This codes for CASSQEWQFNEKLFF.

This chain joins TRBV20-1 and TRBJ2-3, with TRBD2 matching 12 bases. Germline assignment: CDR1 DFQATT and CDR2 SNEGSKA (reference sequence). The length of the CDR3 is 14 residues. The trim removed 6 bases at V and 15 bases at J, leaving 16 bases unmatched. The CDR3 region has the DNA TGCAGTGCCGCGGTTCTAGCGGGAGGGTTAGTCAGATATTTT. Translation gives CSAAVLAGGLVRYF.

CDR3 nucleotides: TGTGCCAGCAGCCATTCTACTAGCGGGAGCTTCAATGAGCAGTTCTTC. Protein sequence: CASSHSTSGSFNEQFF. This chain links TRBV27 with TRBJ2-1; TRBD2 matches 11 bases. The CDR3 is 16 amino acids. The germline CDR1 and CDR2 sequences are MNHEY and SMNVEV (reference sequence). Trimming took 6 bases from V and 6 from J; bases not matched to a gene: 10.

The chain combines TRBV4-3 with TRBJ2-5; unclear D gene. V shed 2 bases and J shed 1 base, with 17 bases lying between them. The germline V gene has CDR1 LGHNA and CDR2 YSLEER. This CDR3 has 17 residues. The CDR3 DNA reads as TGCGCCAGCAGCCAAAAGGGTGGACGGGTGTCCCAAGAGACCCAGTACTTC. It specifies CASSQKGGRVSQETQYF.

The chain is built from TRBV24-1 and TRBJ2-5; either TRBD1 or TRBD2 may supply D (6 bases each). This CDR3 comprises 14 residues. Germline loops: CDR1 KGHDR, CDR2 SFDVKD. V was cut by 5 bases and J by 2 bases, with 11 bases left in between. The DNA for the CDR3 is TGTGCCACCAGTGTTGCGGGACAACAAGAGACCCAGTACTTC. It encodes CATSVAGQQETQYF.

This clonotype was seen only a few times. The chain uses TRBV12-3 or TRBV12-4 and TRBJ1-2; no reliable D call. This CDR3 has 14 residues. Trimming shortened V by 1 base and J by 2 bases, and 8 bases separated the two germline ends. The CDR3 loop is CASSLEVENYGYTF. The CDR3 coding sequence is TGTGCCAGCAGTTTAGAAGTCGAGAACTATGGCTACACCTTC.

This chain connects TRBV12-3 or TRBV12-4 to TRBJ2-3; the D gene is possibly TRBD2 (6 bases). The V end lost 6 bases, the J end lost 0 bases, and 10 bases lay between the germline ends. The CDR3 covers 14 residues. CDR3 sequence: CASRGGLSTDTQYF. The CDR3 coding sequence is TGTGCCAGCAGGGGAGGACTGAGCACAGATACGCAGTATTTT.

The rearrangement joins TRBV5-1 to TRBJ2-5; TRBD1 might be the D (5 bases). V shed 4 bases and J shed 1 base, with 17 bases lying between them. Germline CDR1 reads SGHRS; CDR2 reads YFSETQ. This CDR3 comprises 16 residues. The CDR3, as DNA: TGCGCCAGCAGCCGAGAGGACAACAGGTTCCAAGAGACCCAGTACTTC. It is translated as CASSREDNRFQETQYF.

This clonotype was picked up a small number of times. In DNA, the CDR3 is TGTGCCAGCTCACCCCCACACTCTGGGGCCAACGTCCTGACTTTC. It yields the protein CASSPPHSGANVLTF. The chain uses TRBV18 and TRBJ2-6; no firm D call. The V gene's germline CDR1 is KGHSH and CDR2 LQKENI. V was pared by 3 bases and J by 0 bases, with 6 bases between. The CDR3 length is 15 residues.

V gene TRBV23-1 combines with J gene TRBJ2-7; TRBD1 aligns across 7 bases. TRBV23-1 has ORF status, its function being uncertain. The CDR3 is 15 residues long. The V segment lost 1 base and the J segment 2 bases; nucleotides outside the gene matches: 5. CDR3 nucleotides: TGCGCCAGCAGTCAATTCAGGGGGAAACCCTACGAGCAGTACTTC. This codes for CASSQFRGKPYEQYF.

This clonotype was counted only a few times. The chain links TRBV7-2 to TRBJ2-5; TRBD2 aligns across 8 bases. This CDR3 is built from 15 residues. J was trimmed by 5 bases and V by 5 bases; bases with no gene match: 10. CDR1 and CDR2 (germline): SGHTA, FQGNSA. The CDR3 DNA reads TGTGCCAGCAGCCCCCCGCCTAGCGGGTACGAGACCCAGTACTTC. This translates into CASSPPPSGYETQYF.

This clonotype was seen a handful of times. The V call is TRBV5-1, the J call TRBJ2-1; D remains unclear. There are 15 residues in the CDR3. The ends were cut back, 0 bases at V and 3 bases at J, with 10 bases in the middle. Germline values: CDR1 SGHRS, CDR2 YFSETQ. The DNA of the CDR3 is TGCGCCAGCAGCTTGGTGGCAGATAACTACAATGAGCAGTTCTTC. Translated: CASSLVADNYNEQFF.

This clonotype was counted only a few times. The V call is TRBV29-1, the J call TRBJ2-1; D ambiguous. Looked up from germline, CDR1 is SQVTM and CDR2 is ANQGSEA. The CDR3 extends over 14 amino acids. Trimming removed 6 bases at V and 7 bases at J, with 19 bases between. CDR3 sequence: CSVEKHVVGNEQFF. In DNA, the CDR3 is TGCAGCGTCGAGAAGCATGTCGTGGGGAATGAGCAGTTCTTC.

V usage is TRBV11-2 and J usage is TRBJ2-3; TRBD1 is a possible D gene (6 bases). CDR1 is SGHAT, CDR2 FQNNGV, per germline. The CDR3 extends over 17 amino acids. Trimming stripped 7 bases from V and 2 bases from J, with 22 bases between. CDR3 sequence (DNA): TGTGCCAGCACTCAGGGGAGAGGAAGAAGTTTCACAGATACGCAGTATTTT. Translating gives CASTQGRGRSFTDTQYF.

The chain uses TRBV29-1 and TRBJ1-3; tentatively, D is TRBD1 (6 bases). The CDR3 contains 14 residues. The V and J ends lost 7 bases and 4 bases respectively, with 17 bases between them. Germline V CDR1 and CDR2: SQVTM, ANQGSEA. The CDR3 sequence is CSARNRDLGNTIYF. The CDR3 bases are TGCAGCGCCAGAAACAGGGATCTCGGAAACACCATATATTTT.

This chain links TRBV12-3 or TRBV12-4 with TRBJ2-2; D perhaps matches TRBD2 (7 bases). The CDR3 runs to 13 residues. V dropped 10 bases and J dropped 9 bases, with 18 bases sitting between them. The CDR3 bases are TGTGCCACCCTAGGGGGGGCCGGGCGGGAGCTGTTTTTT. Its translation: CATLGGAGRELFF.

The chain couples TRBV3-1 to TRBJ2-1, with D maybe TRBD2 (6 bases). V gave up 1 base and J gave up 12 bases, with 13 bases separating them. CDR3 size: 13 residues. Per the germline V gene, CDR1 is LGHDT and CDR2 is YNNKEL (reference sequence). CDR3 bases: TGTGCCAGCAGCCAAGTTTCGGCGGGACTGCAGTTCTTC. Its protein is CASSQVSAGLQFF.

The CDR3 coding sequence is TGTGCCAGCATCTCCCAGGGATTCACGCACGAGCAGTACTTC. It codes for CASISQGFTHEQYF. The chain is built from TRBV6-2 or TRBV6-3 and TRBJ2-7; D is possibly TRBD1 (5 bases). The CDR3 runs to 14 residues. V was trimmed by 7 bases and J by 5 bases, leaving 18 bases between them. The V gene's germline CDR1 is MNHEY and CDR2 SVGEGT.

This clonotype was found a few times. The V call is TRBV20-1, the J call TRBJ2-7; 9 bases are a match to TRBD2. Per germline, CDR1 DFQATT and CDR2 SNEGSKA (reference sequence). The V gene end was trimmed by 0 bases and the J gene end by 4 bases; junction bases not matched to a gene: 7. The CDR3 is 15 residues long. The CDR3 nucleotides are TGCAGTGCTAGAGATCCCCAGCGGGAGGCATACGAGCAGTACTTC. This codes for CSARDPQREAYEQYF.